The text below deals with one T cell receptor beta chain. The source of the sample is a study of graft-versus-host responses after intestinal transplantation. Per germline, CDR1 SGHTS and CDR2 YDEGEE. V was pared by 0 bases and J by 5 bases, with 18 bases between. This CDR3 spans 17 amino acids. This table comes from immunoSEQ multiplex PCR, and its TCRdb copy is limited to in-frame clones, with some not included. This sample carries 15,000 to 20,000 clones, 80% of them seen once, and the ten largest clones take 18%. Processing was applied to graft tissue in order to liberate intraepithelial and lamina propria lymphocytes.

This receptor was taken from a human patient who received an intestinal transplant, so some T cells may come from the graft donor. Sample: ileum tissue, taken 95 to 110 days after intestinal transplant. The chain combines TRBV5-8 with TRBJ1-5; possibly TRBD1 for D (6 bases). CDR3 bases: TGTGCCAGCAGCTTGGGGGGGGCGCGGTTCTGTCATCAGCCCCAGCATTTT. As protein: CASSLGGARFCHQPQHF. The whole variable domain, remainder taken from reference TRBV5-8 and TRBJ1-5, is EAGVTQSPTHLIKTRGQQATLRCSPISGHTSVYWYQQALGLGLQFLLWYDEGEERNRGNFPPRFSGRQFPNYSSELNVNALELEDSALYLCASSLGGARFCHQPQHFGDGTRLSIL.